The source of this T cell receptor (beta chain) is a study of T cell clusters in autoimmune cytopenias. Study-wide results and limits: Clustering suggested that physiological T cell clusters were missing in primary autoimmune cytopenia patients. TRB repertoire shifts in secondary cytopenia and chronic lymphocytic leukemia mostly reflected lymphoma, not autoimmunity.

Multiplex touch-down PCR amplified TRB using TRB-A and TRB-B pools in one tube. Following a re-call of the multiplex PCR reads, TCRdb has one entry per CDR3 protein and lacks DNA. The sample totals 4,500 to 7,000 distinct CDR3 sequences. This clonotype ranks as medium-sized in terms of frequency. The antigen is not known. TRB amplification used roughly 250 ng of peripheral blood genomic DNA. The length of the CDR3 is 15 residues. Per the germline V gene, CDR1 is SGHDT and CDR2 is YYEEEE. This sample was also put to use in a study of T cell repertoires in aging, cancer and after chemotherapy. According to that study: Loss of evenness, beyond lost richness, contributed to age-related TCR diversity decline in cancer patients.

The genes are TRBV5-6 and TRBJ1-2; there is no DNA to check the TCRdb D call of TRBD1. The material sequenced was peripheral blood. The sequence was obtained from a human donor in good health. The CDR3 sequence is CASSPGQTLKGGYTF.